These T cell receptor beta chains were read from a single sample in a study of T cell changes during pregnancy in multiple sclerosis. Clones were sequenced by immunoSEQ multiplex PCR, and TCRdb holds only the in-frame ones, with some missing. The sample records 79,000 or so clones, approximately 90% being singletons. Specimen: CD4+ T cells from peripheral blood mononuclear cells, collected before pregnancy. The receptors were gathered from a female donor with multiple sclerosis, enrolled in a pregnancy study. Both conserved end residues are part of each CDR3. Each record gives: CDR3 protein, V gene, CDR3 length, J gene, D gene. A D gene is named only where the DNA matches it firmly.

CDR3aa: CASTLSAGPKTQYF
v_gene: TRBV28
len: 14
j_gene: TRBJ2-5
d_gene: .

CDR3aa: CASSELAGVDNQPQHF
v_gene: TRBV2
len: 16
j_gene: TRBJ1-5
d_gene: .

CDR3aa: CASSGQGAYNEQFF
v_gene: TRBV7-3
len: 14
j_gene: TRBJ2-1
d_gene: TRBD1

CDR3aa: CASSLDARGFNYGYTF
v_gene: TRBV5-5
len: 16
j_gene: TRBJ1-2
d_gene: .

CDR3aa: CASSLAFQGSYEQYF
v_gene: TRBV7-6
len: 15
j_gene: TRBJ2-7
d_gene: .

CDR3aa: CATSRDYSSGEEKLFF
v_gene: TRBV15
len: 16
j_gene: TRBJ1-4
d_gene: .

CDR3aa: CASSLAGTGRITDTQYF
v_gene: TRBV7-3
len: 17
j_gene: TRBJ2-3
d_gene: TRBD1

CDR3aa: CASSPLLGRTYEQYF
v_gene: TRBV5-1
len: 15
j_gene: TRBJ2-7
d_gene: .

CDR3aa: CASSMIAGASSYNEQFF
v_gene: TRBV7-2
len: 17
j_gene: TRBJ2-1
d_gene: TRBD2

CDR3aa: CASSRPSGTLGETQYF
v_gene: TRBV7-8
len: 16
j_gene: TRBJ2-5
d_gene: TRBD2

CDR3aa: CASSKDRTYSNQPQHF
v_gene: TRBV6-6
len: 16
j_gene: TRBJ1-5
d_gene: TRBD1

CDR3aa: CASSQEQYASSGNTIYF
v_gene: TRBV4-2
len: 17
j_gene: TRBJ1-3
d_gene: .

CDR3aa: CASSFPGQPFETQYF
v_gene: TRBV5-1
len: 15
j_gene: TRBJ2-5
d_gene: .

CDR3aa: CASSGSGASGETQYF
v_gene: TRBV5-1
len: 15
j_gene: TRBJ2-5
d_gene: TRBD2

CDR3aa: CATSRDAGTNEKLFF
v_gene: TRBV15
len: 15
j_gene: TRBJ1-4
d_gene: .

CDR3aa: CASSLAGGLGYTF
v_gene: TRBV7-2
len: 13
j_gene: TRBJ1-2
d_gene: .

CDR3aa: CATADRGIGNTIYF
v_gene: TRBV19
len: 14
j_gene: TRBJ1-3
d_gene: TRBD1

CDR3aa: CASSIKGRSGANVLTF
v_gene: TRBV19
len: 16
j_gene: TRBJ2-6
d_gene: .

CDR3aa: CASRGLAGGQETQYF
v_gene: TRBV2
len: 15
j_gene: TRBJ2-3
d_gene: TRBD2

CDR3aa: CASSSGLAGYNEQFF
v_gene: TRBV5-6
len: 15
j_gene: TRBJ2-1
d_gene: TRBD2

CDR3aa: CASSRDRGLGYTF
v_gene: TRBV19
len: 13
j_gene: TRBJ1-2
d_gene: TRBD1

CDR3aa: CAITRGQGGPQYF
v_gene: TRBV10-3
len: 13
j_gene: TRBJ2-7
d_gene: TRBD1

CDR3aa: CASRKADTKYEQYF
v_gene: TRBV5-1
len: 14
j_gene: TRBJ2-7
d_gene: .

CDR3aa: CASSIQGLHSPLHF
v_gene: TRBV7-3
len: 14
j_gene: TRBJ1-6
d_gene: .

CDR3aa: CASSLLTGGYNEQFF
v_gene: TRBV5-4
len: 15
j_gene: TRBJ2-1
d_gene: TRBD1

CDR3aa: CASSLPDTINAEAFF
v_gene: TRBV5-1
len: 15
j_gene: TRBJ1-1
d_gene: .

CDR3aa: CAWSRAGVDNEQFF
v_gene: TRBV30
len: 14
j_gene: TRBJ2-1
d_gene: TRBD2

CDR3aa: CASSFRPGRTPGELFF
v_gene: TRBV9
len: 16
j_gene: TRBJ2-2
d_gene: TRBD2

CDR3aa: CASSLGALTDTQYF
v_gene: TRBV11-3
len: 14
j_gene: TRBJ2-3
d_gene: .

CDR3aa: CASTPGGPGEKLFF
v_gene: TRBV28
len: 14
j_gene: TRBJ1-4
d_gene: .

CDR3aa: CASSFGGLHETQYF
v_gene: TRBV6-5
len: 14
j_gene: TRBJ2-5
d_gene: .

CDR3aa: CASSLGGQRGDTQYF
v_gene: TRBV5-1
len: 15
j_gene: TRBJ2-3
d_gene: .

CDR3aa: CASSLWATGVTEAFF
v_gene: TRBV11-2
len: 15
j_gene: TRBJ1-1
d_gene: TRBD1

CDR3aa: CASSLGSGSADTQYF
v_gene: TRBV7-6
len: 15
j_gene: TRBJ2-3
d_gene: TRBD2

CDR3aa: CSVRTSNEQFF
v_gene: TRBV29-1
len: 11
j_gene: TRBJ2-1
d_gene: TRBD2

CDR3aa: CASSLDRGPGELFF
v_gene: TRBV6-4
len: 14
j_gene: TRBJ2-2
d_gene: TRBD1

CDR3aa: CAWNVGTGDTEAFF
v_gene: TRBV30
len: 14
j_gene: TRBJ1-1
d_gene: TRBD1

CDR3aa: CAGTYLVGDTQYF
v_gene: TRBV2
len: 13
j_gene: TRBJ2-3
d_gene: .

CDR3aa: CASIQGAEAFF
v_gene: TRBV2
len: 11
j_gene: TRBJ1-1
d_gene: TRBD1

CDR3aa: CASRPTGTTNQPQHF
v_gene: TRBV6-6
len: 15
j_gene: TRBJ1-5
d_gene: .

CDR3aa: CASSSTPDMTPRAIYF
v_gene: TRBV28
len: 16
j_gene: TRBJ1-3
d_gene: .

CDR3aa: CASSDRVDEKLFF
v_gene: TRBV5-1
len: 13
j_gene: TRBJ1-4
d_gene: TRBD1

CDR3aa: CASSLAAVGNTEAFF
v_gene: TRBV7-2
len: 15
j_gene: TRBJ1-1
d_gene: .

CDR3aa: CASSVGGQGGHTQYF
v_gene: TRBV9
len: 15
j_gene: TRBJ2-3
d_gene: .

CDR3aa: CASSLEGATQYF
v_gene: TRBV5-1
len: 12
j_gene: TRBJ2-3
d_gene: .

CDR3aa: CASSPSGRSYEQYF
v_gene: TRBV7-9
len: 14
j_gene: TRBJ2-7
d_gene: TRBD2

CDR3aa: CASSMGGLAGGQETQYF
v_gene: TRBV19
len: 17
j_gene: TRBJ2-5
d_gene: TRBD2

CDR3aa: CASSYSRVRYGSGYTF
v_gene: TRBV6-6
len: 16
j_gene: TRBJ1-2
d_gene: .

CDR3aa: CASNRGGDTEAFF
v_gene: TRBV21-1
len: 13
j_gene: TRBJ1-1
d_gene: .

CDR3aa: CASSRTSGGTDTQYF
v_gene: TRBV11-3
len: 15
j_gene: TRBJ2-3
d_gene: TRBD2

CDR3aa: CASSLERDNEQFF
v_gene: TRBV5-1
len: 13
j_gene: TRBJ2-1
d_gene: .

CDR3aa: CAWSQEGPVKQYF
v_gene: TRBV30
len: 13
j_gene: TRBJ2-3
d_gene: .

CDR3aa: CASSLEAGRQEFF
v_gene: TRBV7-6
len: 13
j_gene: TRBJ2-1
d_gene: TRBD2

CDR3aa: CASSLLRVDYEQYF
v_gene: TRBV11-2
len: 14
j_gene: TRBJ2-7
d_gene: .